The 10 T cell receptor beta chains below all came from one sample that was sequenced in a study of T cells in Graves' hyperthyroidism and ophthalmopathy. RNA transcripts served as the template for amplifying TCR beta CDR3 regions. When the TCR CDR3 underwent first-round RT-PCR, the HTBI primer set was used. TCRdb used MiXCR to reprocess the multiplex PCR reads, holding one entry per CDR3 protein. The repertoire holds 300,000 to 350,000 distinct CDR3 sequences, with over 15% as singletons. The sequenced sample was blood. These receptors originate from a man aged 25 to 40 with Graves' hyperthyroidism.

In this sample, this clonotype turned up a few times. This rearrangement joins TRBV15 to TRBJ1-2, with unresolved D. The CDR3 consists of 14 residues. Germline lookup yields CDR1 LNHNV and CDR2 YYDKDF (reference sequence). V lost 0 bases, J lost 0 bases, and 5 bases lay in between. CDR3 sequence: CATSRDRANYGYTF. In DNA form, the CDR3 reads TGTGCCACCAGCAGAGACAGAGCTAACTATGGCTACACCTTC.

This clonotype was picked up many times. J is TRBJ1-1 and V is TRBV2, with D possibly being TRBD1 (5 bases). Germline-derived CDR1 and CDR2 are SNHLY and FYNNEI. The CDR3 has 15 residues. Trimming stripped 6 bases from V and 5 bases from J, with 19 bases between. The CDR3 DNA reads TGTGCCAGCAGGGCGGGACGCAGGGCGGGGACTGAAGCTTTCTTT. Protein product: CASRAGRRAGTEAFF. Complete variable domain (other parts from reference TRBV2 and TRBJ1-1): EPEVTQTPSHQVTQMGQEVILRCVPISNHLYFYWYRQILGQKVEFLVSFYNNEISEKSEIFDDQFSVERPDGSNFTLKIRSTKLEDSAMYFCASRAGRRAGTEAFFGQGTRLTVV.

In this sample, this clonotype turned up many times. The gene calls are TRBV20-1 and TRBJ2-1; TRBD2 matches 9 bases. With 2 bases clipped from V and 6 bases from J, the junction kept 17 bases outside the gene matches. The CDR3 contains 18 residues. Germline CDR1 reads DFQATT; CDR2 reads SNEGSKA (reference sequence). For the CDR3, the DNA is TGCAGTGCTAGACTAAATGTGAGGGCTAGCGGGGTAGGCAATGAGCAGTTCTTC. Translated, it gives CSARLNVRASGVGNEQFF.

At least ten counts were recorded for this clonotype. The chain carries TRBV13 and TRBJ2-1; D unclear. The germline CDR1 and CDR2 sequences are PRHDT and FYEKMQ (reference sequence). V was shortened by 2 bases and J by 9 bases, with 2 bases between the two germline ends. The length of the CDR3 is 10 residues. CDR3 coding DNA: TGTGCCAGCAGCTTAACTGAGCAGTTCTTC. Translated: CASSLTEQFF.

This clonotype came up a few times. The rearrangement links TRBV20-1 to TRBJ2-2; tentatively, D is TRBD1 (6 bases). The V end was cut by 1 base, the J end by 5 bases, with 11 bases between. CDR1 and CDR2 (germline): DFQATT, SNEGSKA (reference sequence). The CDR3 runs to 14 residues. The CDR3 is CSARGGLETGELFF. CDR3 coding DNA: TGCAGTGCTAGAGGGGGGCTCGAGACCGGGGAGCTGTTTTTT.

V is TRBV27 and J is TRBJ2-5, with 10 bases that match TRBD1. The germline gives CDR1 MNHEY, CDR2 SMNVEV (reference sequence). The CDR3 has 15 amino acids. The trim removed 5 bases at V and 4 bases at J, leaving 7 bases unmatched. The CDR3 DNA is TGTGCCAGCAGTGCTGGACAGGGGGTGCGAGAGACCCAGTACTTC. Translated: CASSAGQGVRETQYF.

This clonotype was counted at least ten times. This rearrangement joins TRBV6-1 to TRBJ2-3; D uncertain. Trimming removed 5 bases from V and 6 bases from J, with 9 bases in between. Germline CDR1 is MNHNS and CDR2 is SASEGT. The CDR3 covers 12 residues. The CDR3 sequence is CASSPSPDTQYF. The CDR3 nucleotides read TGTGCCAGCAGTCCCTCTCCGGATACGCAGTATTTT.

The chain joins TRBV27 to TRBJ2-2; D gene uncertain. This CDR3 has 13 amino acids. V was cut by 4 bases and J by 4 bases, with 7 bases left in between. Germline V gene lookup returns CDR1 MNHEY and CDR2 SMNVEV (reference sequence). The CDR3 is CASSSYRTGELFF. CDR3 coding DNA: TGTGCCAGCAGTTCTTATCGCACCGGGGAGCTGTTTTTT.

The chain is built from TRBV6-2 or TRBV6-3 and TRBJ1-3; no reliable D call. Trimming shortened V by 6 bases and J by 0 bases, and 12 bases separated the two germline ends. The germline V gene has CDR1 MNHEY and CDR2 SVGEGT. CDR3 size: 15 residues. The CDR3 region has the DNA TGTGCCAGCAGCTTGGACGGGAGCTCTGGAAACACCATATATTTT. Protein sequence: CASSLDGSSGNTIYF.

The J gene is TRBJ2-5, the V gene TRBV24-1; D gene ambiguous. This CDR3 has 15 residues. Deletions cut 5 bases from V and 0 bases from J, with 12 bases between. Germline CDR1 KGHDR, CDR2 SFDVKD. The CDR3 DNA sequence: TGTGCCACCAGTGTGTCCACTCAGTACCAAGAGACCCAGTACTTC. Translated, it gives CATSVSTQYQETQYF.